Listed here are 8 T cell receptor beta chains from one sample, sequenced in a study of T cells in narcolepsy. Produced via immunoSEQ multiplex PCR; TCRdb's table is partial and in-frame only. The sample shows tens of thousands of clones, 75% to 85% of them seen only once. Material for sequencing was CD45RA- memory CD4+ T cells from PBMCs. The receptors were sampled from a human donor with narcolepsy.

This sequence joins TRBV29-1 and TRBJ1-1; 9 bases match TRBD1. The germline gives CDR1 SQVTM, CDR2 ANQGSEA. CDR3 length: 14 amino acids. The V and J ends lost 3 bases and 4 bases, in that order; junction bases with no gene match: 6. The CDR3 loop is CSVEVGQGGTEAFF. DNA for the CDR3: TGCAGCGTTGAGGTGGGACAGGGAGGCACTGAAGCTTTCTTT.

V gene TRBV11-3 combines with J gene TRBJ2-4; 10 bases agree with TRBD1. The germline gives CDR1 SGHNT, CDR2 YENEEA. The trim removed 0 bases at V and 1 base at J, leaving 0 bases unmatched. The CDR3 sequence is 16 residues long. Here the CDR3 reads CASSLEGQGAKNIQYF. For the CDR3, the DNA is TGTGCCAGCAGCTTAGAGGGACAGGGGGCCAAAAACATTCAGTACTTC.

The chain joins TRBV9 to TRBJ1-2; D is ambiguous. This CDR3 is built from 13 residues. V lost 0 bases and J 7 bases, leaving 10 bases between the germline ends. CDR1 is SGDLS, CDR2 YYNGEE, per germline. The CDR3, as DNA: TGTGCCAGCAGCGTAGCAAGCACGTCTGGCTACACCTTC. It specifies CASSVASTSGYTF.

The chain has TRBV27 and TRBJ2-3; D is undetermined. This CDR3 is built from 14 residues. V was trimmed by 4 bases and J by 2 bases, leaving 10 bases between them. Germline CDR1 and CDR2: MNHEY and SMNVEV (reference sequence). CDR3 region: CASSYSPVTDTQYF. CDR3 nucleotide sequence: TGTGCCAGCAGTTACAGCCCCGTCACAGATACGCAGTATTTT.

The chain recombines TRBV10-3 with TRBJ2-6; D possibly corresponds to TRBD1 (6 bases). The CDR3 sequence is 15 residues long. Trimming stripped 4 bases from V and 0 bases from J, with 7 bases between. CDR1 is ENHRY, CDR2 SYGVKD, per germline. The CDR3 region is CAISAGDSGANVLTF. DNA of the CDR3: TGTGCCATCAGTGCAGGGGACTCTGGGGCCAACGTCCTGACTTTC.

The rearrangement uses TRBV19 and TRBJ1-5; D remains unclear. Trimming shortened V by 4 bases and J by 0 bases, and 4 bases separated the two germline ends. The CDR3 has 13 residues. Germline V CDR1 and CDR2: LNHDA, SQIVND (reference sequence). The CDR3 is CASSRSSNQPQHF. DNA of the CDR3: TGTGCCAGTAGTAGGTCTAGCAATCAGCCCCAGCATTTT. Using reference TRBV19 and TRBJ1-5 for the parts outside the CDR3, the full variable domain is DGGITQSPKYLFRKEGQNVTLSCEQNLNHDAMYWYRQDPGQGLRLIYYSQIVNDFQKGDIAEGYSVSREKKESFPLTVTSAQKNPTAFYLCASSRSSNQPQHFGDGTRLSIL.

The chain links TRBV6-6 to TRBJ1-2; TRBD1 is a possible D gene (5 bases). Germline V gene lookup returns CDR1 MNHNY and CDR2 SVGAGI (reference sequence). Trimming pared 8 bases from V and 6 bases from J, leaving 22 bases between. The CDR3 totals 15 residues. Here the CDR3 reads CASVLRGSGTDGYTF. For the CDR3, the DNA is TGTGCCAGCGTCCTCCGAGGGTCAGGGACGGATGGCTACACCTTC.

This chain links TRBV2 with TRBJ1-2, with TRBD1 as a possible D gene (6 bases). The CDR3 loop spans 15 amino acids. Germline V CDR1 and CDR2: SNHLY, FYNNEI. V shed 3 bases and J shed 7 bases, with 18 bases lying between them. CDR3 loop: CASSENGRGGRGYTF. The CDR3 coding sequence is TGTGCCAGCAGTGAGAATGGCAGGGGAGGTCGTGGCTACACCTTC.